The 24 T cell receptor beta chains listed next were all sequenced from one sample in a study of T-cell reconstitution after alpha-beta-depleted transplantation in children. Library preparation (for TCRbeta) was performed with unique molecular identifiers. TCRdb re-analysed the PCR reads in MiXCR, keeping a single row per CDR3 protein. The sample has 400,000 to 500,000 distinct CDR3 sequences; 11% are singletons. The material was PBMCs from the stem cell graft donor, obtained from the stem cell graft. These receptor sequences come from a human donor who donated a stem cell graft to a child with acute myeloid leukemia.

The CDR3, as DNA: TGTGCCAGCAGTGTATTCACAGGGCGCCATAACTATGGCTACACCTTC. This encodes CASSVFTGRHNYGYTF. The chain has TRBV25-1 and TRBJ1-2, with a possible D match to TRBD1 (6 bases). Between the trimmed V and J ends, which lost 4 bases and 1 base, there was a span of 16 bases. CDR3 length equals 16 residues. Germline CDR1 is MGHDK and CDR2 is SYGVNS.

This clonotype has at least ten counts. V and J are TRBV5-6 and TRBJ2-3; no firm D call. The CDR3 consists of 14 residues. Germline lookup yields CDR1 SGHDT and CDR2 YYEEEE. Trimming shortened V by 0 bases and J by 4 bases, and 9 bases separated the two germline ends. The CDR3 loop is CASSLGYPADTQYF. The CDR3 region has the DNA TGTGCCAGCAGCTTGGGGTACCCAGCAGATACGCAGTATTTT. The entire variable domain, with the rest obtained from reference TRBV5-6 and TRBJ2-3, is as follows: DAGVTQSPTHLIKTRGQQVTLRCSPKSGHDTVSWYQQALGQGPQFIFQYYEEEERQRGNFPDRFSGHQFPNYSSELNVNALLLGDSALYLCASSLGYPADTQYFGPGTRLTVL.

This clonotype was picked up many times. The chain has TRBV5-1 and TRBJ2-6; no clear D gene. The CDR3 runs to 15 residues. The germline V and J ends were trimmed by 9 bases and 3 bases, with 16 bases remaining between them. Looked up from germline, CDR1 is SGHRS and CDR2 is YFSETQ. CDR3 bases: TGCGCCACCAAGACCGCTCCGGTTGGGGCCAACGTCCTGACTTTC. Translating it yields CATKTAPVGANVLTF.

The chain joins TRBV25-1 to TRBJ1-1; D is unresolved. CDR3 length: 16 residues. V was shortened by 1 base and J by 4 bases, with 16 bases between the two germline ends. CDR1 MGHDK and CDR2 SYGVNS come from the germline V gene. The CDR3 region is CASSEFGKGKGTEAFF. CDR3 coding DNA: TGTGCCAGCAGTGAATTTGGGAAAGGGAAAGGCACTGAAGCTTTCTTT.

This clonotype was detected many times. The gene calls are TRBV10-3 and TRBJ2-7; TRBD1 is a possible D gene (6 bases). The CDR3 is 14 residues long. The ends were cut back, 6 bases at V and 1 base at J, with 13 bases in the middle. The germline V gene encodes CDR1 ENHRY and CDR2 SYGVKD. CDR3 sequence: CAIRGAQGSYEQYF. In DNA form, the CDR3 reads TGTGCCATCAGGGGTGCCCAGGGGTCCTACGAGCAGTACTTC.

The J gene is TRBJ1-1, the V gene TRBV25-1; a weak D match, TRBD1 (6 bases). The CDR3 spans 17 residues. Trimming removed 5 bases at V and 3 bases at J, with 22 bases between. Germline CDR1 MGHDK, CDR2 SYGVNS. The chain's CDR3 is CASSTPGPLRGDTEAFF. The CDR3 region has the DNA TGTGCCAGCAGTACTCCGGGACCGCTGAGGGGGGACACTGAAGCTTTCTTT.

Turning to this clonotype: At one boundary the junction diverges from the germline segment, which might be a read error. The chain couples TRBV29-1 to TRBJ1-1, with D possibly TRBD1 on 5 matching bases. The CDR3 covers 13 residues. Germline-derived CDR1 and CDR2 are SQVTM and ANQGSEA. This CDR3 is CSVEAGPNTEASF. The CDR3 region has the DNA TGCAGCGTTGAAGCGGGGCCGAACACTGAAGCTTCCTTT.

In this sample, this clonotype turned up many times. The rearrangement links TRBV7-2 to TRBJ2-5; 8 nucleotides align to TRBD1. From germline, CDR1 is SGHTA and CDR2 FQGNSA. CDR3 length: 15 residues. The V gene end was trimmed by 1 base and the J gene end by 2 bases; junction bases not matched to a gene: 3. The CDR3 DNA reads TGTGCCAGCAGCTTAGGACAGGGGTGGCAAGAGACCCAGTACTTC. This codes for CASSLGQGWQETQYF. The variable domain in full, with the rest retrieved from reference TRBV7-2 and TRBJ2-5, is GAGVSQSPSNKVTEKGKDVELRCDPISGHTALYWYRQSLGQGLEFLIYFQGNSAPDKSGLPSDRFSAERTGGSVSTLTIQRTQQEDSAVYLCASSLGQGWQETQYFGPGTRLLVL.

V and J are TRBV4-2 and TRBJ2-6; 7 bases map to TRBD1. CDR1 and CDR2 from the germline V gene are LGHNA and YNFKEQ. V was clipped by 6 bases and J by 1 base; unmatched bases: 12. The CDR3 loop spans 18 amino acids. The CDR3 loop reads CASRQVYRGRSGANVLTF. In DNA, the CDR3 is TGTGCCAGCAGACAGGTTTACAGGGGCCGTTCTGGGGCCAACGTCCTGACTTTC.

The rearrangement uses TRBV25-1 and TRBJ2-1; unclear D gene. The V end lost 2 bases, the J end lost 5 bases, and 16 bases lay between the germline ends. CDR3 length: 16 residues. Germline V gene data show CDR1 as MGHDK and CDR2 as SYGVNS. The CDR3 DNA is TGTGCCAGCAGTGAAATCAGCGTACTCTTTGACAATGAGCAGTTCTTC. Amino acids: CASSEISVLFDNEQFF.

There are a few counts of this clonotype. This chain links TRBV12-3 or TRBV12-4 with TRBJ2-5; a possible D gene is TRBD2 (7 bases). The V end lost 2 bases, the J end lost 7 bases, and 23 bases lay between the germline ends. There are 17 residues in the CDR3. CDR3 bases: TGTGCCAGCAGTTTATGGGACGGGGGGCCTTTGTATGTGACCCAGTACTTC. Translated, it gives CASSLWDGGPLYVTQYF.

The chain combines TRBV5-1 with TRBJ2-3, with D possibly being TRBD2 (6 bases). Germline V gene lookup returns CDR1 SGHRS and CDR2 YFSETQ. The CDR3 spans 15 residues. V lost 3 bases, J lost 11 bases, and 22 bases lay in between. CDR3 sequence reads: CASSSGLAMREGQYF. Here the CDR3 DNA reads TGCGCCAGCAGCTCGGGTCTAGCGATGAGAGAGGGGCAGTATTTT.

The chain employs TRBV12-3 or TRBV12-4 and TRBJ2-2; 7 bases align to TRBD1. The length of the CDR3 is 17 residues. V dropped 6 bases and J dropped 2; count of bases not matched to a gene: 12. This chain's CDR3 is CASRIRTGATNTGELFF. The CDR3 DNA is TGTGCCAGCAGAATAAGGACAGGAGCTACAAACACCGGGGAGCTGTTTTTT.

This clonotype was recorded a few times. This chain joins TRBV20-1 and TRBJ1-4, with D perhaps TRBD1 (5 bases). V was shortened by 1 base and J by 17 bases, with 20 bases between the two germline ends. Germline V lookup: CDR1 DFQATT, CDR2 SNEGSKA (reference sequence). The CDR3 loop spans 13 amino acids. CDR3 region: CSARGRFGTPPFF. The CDR3 DNA reads TGCAGTGCTAGAGGGAGGTTTGGGACGCCCCCCTTTTTT.

This clonotype turned up a few times. This chain joins TRBV5-1 and TRBJ2-7; D is possibly TRBD1 (6 bases). Per the germline V gene, CDR1 is SGHRS and CDR2 is YFSETQ. V was cut by 4 bases and J by 2 bases, with 13 bases left in between. This CDR3 comprises 14 residues. CDR3 nucleotides: TGCGCCAGCAGCCCGGCAGGGGCTCCCTACGAGCAGTACGTC. Translating gives CASSPAGAPYEQYV.

The chain links TRBV3-1 to TRBJ2-1; no reliable D call. The CDR3 is 15 residues long. From germline, CDR1 is LGHDT and CDR2 YNNKEL (reference sequence). V was shortened by 4 bases and J by 4 bases, with 14 bases between the two germline ends. The CDR3 coding sequence is TGTGCCAGCAGCCCCACCCGCTCCCGATACAATGAGCAGTTCTTC. Encoded protein: CASSPTRSRYNEQFF.

This clonotype was seen more than once but under ten times. This sequence joins TRBV7-2 and TRBJ1-5; D ambiguous. Germline values: CDR1 SGHTA, CDR2 FQGNSA. The CDR3 has 16 residues. V was pared by 1 base and J by 3 bases, with 13 bases between. The CDR3 region is CASSLEFGRVNQPQHF. The CDR3 region has the DNA TGTGCCAGCAGCTTAGAGTTCGGCCGGGTCAATCAGCCCCAGCATTTT.

A few counts support this clonotype. V gene TRBV12-3 or TRBV12-4 combines with J gene TRBJ2-2; 9 nucleotides match TRBD2. The CDR3 covers 16 residues. Germline trimming cut 2 bases from V and 1 base from J; bases unmatched to any gene: 2. DNA of the CDR3: TGTGCCAGCAGTTTAATAGCGGGAGAGAACACCGGGGAGCTGTTTTTT. Residues: CASSLIAGENTGELFF.

This clonotype was picked up many times. V and J are TRBV20-1 and TRBJ1-1; TRBD1 agrees at 10 bases. The CDR3 contains 14 residues. Germline CDR1 is DFQATT and CDR2 is SNEGSKA (reference sequence). With 0 bases clipped from V and 3 bases from J, the junction kept 1 base outside the gene matches. The CDR3 is CSARDGTGDTEAFF. The CDR3 DNA follows: TGCAGTGCTAGAGATGGGACAGGGGACACTGAAGCTTTCTTT.

In regard to this clonotype: The conserved final phenylalanine or tryptophan is absent from the CDR3, which likely points to a read error. DNA for the CDR3: TGTGCCAGCAGTTCTGGGGGGGGGCTGGAGACCCAGTACTTG. As protein: CASSSGGGLETQYL. The chain uses TRBV12-3 or TRBV12-4 and TRBJ2-5, with D tentatively TRBD2 (7 bases). V was shortened by 4 bases and J by 5 bases, with 14 bases between the two germline ends. This CDR3 contains 14 residues.

Note on this clonotype: Sequence at one end of the junction differs from germline and may be a read error. The CDR3 bases are TGTGCCAGCAGTGGCTTGATCCGGCGATATGGGGCCAACGGCCTGACTTTC. Translation gives CASSGLIRRYGANGLTF. The rearrangement uses TRBV25-1 and TRBJ2-6, with D possibly TRBD1 on 5 matching bases. This CDR3 has 17 residues. CDR1 MGHDK and CDR2 SYGVNS come from the germline V gene.

This clonotype was counted between two and nine times. V and J are TRBV29-1 and TRBJ1-2; D is unresolved. The V gene's germline CDR1 is SQVTM and CDR2 ANQGSEA. Trimming removed 4 bases at V and 5 bases at J, with 14 bases between. The CDR3 is 13 amino acids. The CDR3 spells CSVVFWGSYGYTF. CDR3 bases: TGCAGCGTTGTATTTTGGGGATCTTATGGCTACACCTTC. Filled out from reference TRBV29-1 and TRBJ1-2, the complete variable domain reads SAVISQKPSRDICQRGTSLTIQCQVDSQVTMMFWYRQQPGQSLTLIATANQGSEATYESGFVIDKFPISRPNLTFSTLTVSNMSPEDSSIYLCSVVFWGSYGYTFGSGTRLTVV.

This clonotype was seen more than once but under ten times. The chain has TRBV24-1 and TRBJ2-7, with D uncertain. CDR1 and CDR2 (germline): KGHDR, SFDVKD. V dropped 0 bases and J dropped 4 bases, with 9 bases sitting between them. This CDR3 has 14 amino acids. CDR3 protein: CATSDLFFPYEQYV. The CDR3 bases are TGTGCCACCAGTGATTTGTTCTTCCCTTACGAGCAGTACGTC.

This clonotype showed up many times. J is TRBJ2-3 and V is TRBV4-2, with D uncertain. Trimming took off 4 bases at V and 2 bases at J, with 13 bases between the two ends. In germline, CDR1 is LGHNA, CDR2 YNFKEQ. There are 15 residues in the CDR3. The CDR3 coding sequence is TGTGCCAGCAGCCCCACTCGGGTTTCCACAGATACGCAGTATTTT. This sequence encodes CASSPTRVSTDTQYF.